Below are 2 T cell receptor gamma chains sequenced from a single sample in a study of fetal and pediatric gammadelta thymocytes. TCRdb redid clone calling on the reads using CATT. The sample has roughly 240 gamma-chain clones; around 1.3% are singletons. Sequenced sample: Vgamma9Vdelta2 gamma-delta T cells from the thymus. Subset given: sorted CD3+gammadeltaTCR+Vgamma9+Vdelta2+ thymocytes. All receptors derive from a child who underwent cardiac surgery and was recorded as healthy.

With respect to this clone: This DNA's translation differs at residue 6 from TCRdb's protein, which comes from a much larger clone; a read error is likely, and the protein shown is translated from the DNA. The chain recombines TRGV9 with TRGJ1 or TRGJ2. Germline CDR1 GITISATS, CDR2 ISYDGTV (reference sequence). The CDR3 consists of 11 residues. The V and J ends lost 2 bases and 12 bases, in that order; junction bases with no gene match: 7. For the CDR3, the DNA is TGTGCCTTGTGGGAGGAGCAAGGGAAACTCTTT. Translation: CALWEEQGKLF.

Comments on this clone: TCRdb's protein, taken from a much larger clone, differs from this DNA's translation at residue 3, likely owing to a read error; the protein displayed comes from the DNA. The V gene is TRGV9, the J gene TRGJP1. The J gene, left out of TCRdb, was set here by checking the DNA against germline. The CDR3 runs to 16 residues. Germline V gives CDR1 GITISATS, CDR2 ISYDGTV (reference sequence). CDR3 amino acids: CASWWSPYTTGWFKIF. CDR3 sequence (DNA): TGTGCCTCGTGGTGGTCCCCTTATACCACTGGTTGGTTCAAGATATTT.